Sequencing of this TCR beta chain was carried out in a study of T-cell reconstitution after alpha-beta-depleted transplantation in children. TCRbeta library preparation incorporated unique molecular identifiers. Using its own MiXCR run on the PCR reads, TCRdb lists one record per CDR3 protein. This table holds some 190,000 distinct CDR3 sequences, around 10% found once. Trimming removed 4 bases from V and 0 bases from J, with 12 bases in between. The CDR3 runs to 16 residues. Germline CDR1 MDHEN, CDR2 SYDVKM. As regards this clonotype: The antigen remains unidentified.

Study-wide results and caveats: Newly produced T cells mostly accounted for T-cell counts and diversity one year post-transplant. Reported findings indicate that, about two months after transplant, alpha-beta T cells came from several hundred expanded clones, which were derived from non-depleted graft cells. There were some patients whose high TCRbeta diversity at day 60 came from surviving recipient T cells and thymic progenitors.

The TCR originated in a boy between 2 and 10 years old with acute myeloid leukemia, due to receive a stem cell transplant. V and J are TRBV28 and TRBJ2-2; weak D call: TRBD1 (6 bases). This material consisted of PBMCs, taken before TCRalphabeta/CD19-depleted stem cell transplant. DNA for the CDR3: TGTGCCAGCAGTTCGCCCGGGACAACGAACACCGGGGAGCTGTTTTTT. It codes for CASSSPGTTNTGELFF. Full variable domain (rest looked up from reference TRBV28 and TRBJ2-2): DVKVTQSSRYLVKRTGEKVFLECVQDMDHENMFWYRQDPGLGLRLIYFSYDVKMKEKGDIPEGYSVSREKKERFSLILESASTNQTSMYLCASSSPGTTNTGELFFGEGSRLTVL.